One sample yielded the 26 T cell receptor beta chains listed below, sequenced in a study of cytomegalovirus exposure and HLA in healthy donors. Repertoires were generated with immunoSEQ multiplex PCR, while TCRdb's copy carries only in-frame clones and drops some. There are some 150,000 clones in the sample; around 90% occur only once, and 6.2% lies in the top ten. Sequencing was performed on PBMCs. All receptors come from a woman aged 25 to 39 in good health and CMV-seropositive.

The chain combines TRBV7-9 with TRBJ1-4; D uncertain. The ends were cut back, 5 bases at V and 6 bases at J, with 7 bases in the middle. Germline V CDR1 and CDR2: SEHNR, FQNEAQ (reference sequence). This CDR3 is built from 12 residues. The CDR3, as DNA: TGTGCCAGCAGCCCCTCAGATGAAAAACTGTTTTTT. The encoded protein is CASSPSDEKLFF.

The chain combines TRBV11-2 with TRBJ2-2; possibly TRBD2 for D (7 bases). Germline-derived CDR1 and CDR2 are SGHAT and FQNNGV. V lost 0 bases and J lost 5, with 13 bases in between. The CDR3 has 16 amino acids. The CDR3 region has the DNA TGTGCCAGCAGCTTAGAACCGGGGGGCCGGACCGGGGAGCTGTTTTTT. Its protein is CASSLEPGGRTGELFF. The full variable domain, in which reference TRBV11-2 and TRBJ2-2 provide the parts outside the CDR3, is EAGVAQSPRYKIIEKRQSVAFWCNPISGHATLYWYQQILGQGPKLLIQFQNNGVVDDSQLPKDRFSAERLKGVDSTLKIQPAKLEDSAVYLCASSLEPGGRTGELFFGEGSRLTVL.

The J gene is TRBJ2-7, the V gene TRBV6-1, with TRBD2 as a possible D gene (5 bases). V lost 6 bases and J 0 bases, leaving 15 bases between the germline ends. The CDR3 contains 15 residues. CDR1 and CDR2 (germline): MNHNS, SASEGT. Here the CDR3 DNA reads TGTGCCAGCAGAGCGGTAGCGTCAAGCTCCTACGAGCAGTACTTC. Protein: CASRAVASSSYEQYF.

The chain carries TRBV19 and TRBJ2-5; 7 positions agree with TRBD2. The length of the CDR3 is 14 residues. CDR1 is LNHDA, CDR2 SQIVND, per germline (reference sequence). The V segment lost 5 bases and the J segment 5 bases; nucleotides outside the gene matches: 8. The CDR3 nucleotides read TGTGCCAGTAGTCCCCGACTAGCTCTTGAGACCCAGTACTTC. As protein: CASSPRLALETQYF.

The chain couples TRBV4-1 to TRBJ2-7; D gene uncertain. The length of the CDR3 is 17 residues. V lost 0 bases, J lost 3 bases, and 18 bases lay in between. The germline V gene encodes CDR1 MGHRA and CDR2 YSYEKL. The CDR3 spells CASSQEELAQLGYEQYF. CDR3 DNA: TGCGCCAGCAGCCAAGAAGAACTTGCCCAGCTAGGCTACGAGCAGTACTTC.

V is TRBV2 and J is TRBJ1-2; no firm D call. CDR1 SNHLY and CDR2 FYNNEI come from the germline V gene. The CDR3 covers 13 residues. V was cut by 4 bases and J by 1 base, with 7 bases left in between. This CDR3 reads CASSGEINYGYTF. The CDR3 bases are TGTGCCAGCAGTGGTGAGATTAACTATGGCTACACCTTC.

This chain uses TRBV2 with TRBJ1-5, with D possibly being TRBD1 (5 bases). The CDR3 consists of 16 residues. Germline V gene sequence: CDR1 SNHLY, CDR2 FYNNEI. V was trimmed by 6 bases and J by 0 bases, leaving 15 bases between them. The CDR3 loop reads CASRNGAAYSNQPQHF. The CDR3 DNA sequence: TGTGCCAGCAGAAATGGGGCGGCTTATAGCAATCAGCCCCAGCATTTT.

This chain connects TRBV25-1 to TRBJ2-7; D is unresolved. V lost 0 bases, J lost 7 bases, and 10 bases lay in between. Per germline, CDR1 MGHDK and CDR2 SYGVNS. The CDR3 has 13 amino acids. CDR3 in amino acids: CASSEYSPREQYF. In DNA form, the CDR3 reads TGTGCCAGCAGTGAATATTCCCCCAGGGAGCAGTACTTC.

V and J are TRBV9 and TRBJ1-2, with D unclear. Germline assignment: CDR1 SGDLS and CDR2 YYNGEE. The CDR3 is made up of 13 amino acids. The V end lost 4 bases, the J end lost 8 bases, and 15 bases lay between the germline ends. This CDR3 is CASSLTGSRGYTF. CDR3 DNA sequence: TGTGCCAGCAGCCTCACCGGTTCGAGAGGCTACACCTTC.

The chain has TRBV7-8 and TRBJ2-3; TRBD2 matches 12 bases. The V and J ends lost 4 bases and 3 bases, in that order; junction bases with no gene match: 5. Germline-derived CDR1 and CDR2 are SGHVS and FQNEAQ. The CDR3 consists of 16 residues. This chain's CDR3 is CASSSGTSGQTDTQYF. The CDR3 region has the DNA TGTGCCAGCAGCTCCGGGACTAGCGGGCAAACAGATACGCAGTATTTT. Drawing the rest from reference TRBV7-8 and TRBJ2-3, the complete variable domain is GAGVSQSPRYKVAKRGQDVALRCDPISGHVSLFWYQQALGQGPEFLTYFQNEAQLDKSGLPSDRFFAERPEGSVSTLKIQRTQQEDSAVYLCASSSGTSGQTDTQYFGPGTRLTVL.

This clone was counted once. The chain has TRBV29-1 and TRBJ1-2; 7 nucleotides align to TRBD1. The germline gives CDR1 SQVTM, CDR2 ANQGSEA. This CDR3 contains 13 residues. J lost 3 bases, V lost 2 bases, and 3 bases had no gene match. The CDR3 coding sequence is TGCAGCGTTGAAAGGGACAGCTACTATGGCTACACCTTC. Amino acid sequence: CSVERDSYYGYTF.

V gene TRBV2 combines with J gene TRBJ2-5; 9 bases agree with TRBD1. Germline V gene sequence: CDR1 SNHLY, CDR2 FYNNEI. The trim removed 0 bases at V and 7 bases at J, leaving 6 bases unmatched. CDR3 size: 15 residues. The CDR3 sequence is CASSEAGTGPLTQYF. DNA of the CDR3: TGTGCCAGCAGTGAAGCCGGGACAGGGCCCCTGACCCAGTACTTC.

The CDR3 is CASMPIAGSTDTQYF. CDR3 bases: TGTGCCAGCATGCCTATAGCGGGGAGCACAGATACGCAGTATTTT. The chain recombines TRBV2 with TRBJ2-3; 8 bases are a match to TRBD2. J gave up 0 bases and V 7 bases, and 6 bases lay outside the gene matches. Germline V gene data show CDR1 as SNHLY and CDR2 as FYNNEI. There are 15 residues in the CDR3.

The chain joins TRBV2 to TRBJ2-1; possible D gene TRBD2, 5 bases. The CDR3 spans 15 residues. Germline-derived CDR1 and CDR2 are SNHLY and FYNNEI. Trimming removed 4 bases from V and 0 bases from J, with 10 bases in between. The CDR3 protein is CASSGNEGSYNEQFF. The CDR3 DNA sequence: TGTGCCAGCAGTGGAAATGAGGGCTCCTACAATGAGCAGTTCTTC.

The CDR3 bases are TGCGCCAGCGGAGGGAGCCCAGCGGGCCACTACGAGCAGTACTTC. It translates to CASGGSPAGHYEQYF. The chain carries TRBV5-1 and TRBJ2-7, with D tentatively TRBD2 (6 bases). The CDR3 is made up of 15 amino acids. The V gene's germline CDR1 is SGHRS and CDR2 YFSETQ. V gave up 7 bases and J gave up 3 bases, with 20 bases separating them.

This chain uses TRBV7-9 with TRBJ1-5; D is perhaps TRBD1 (6 bases). The CDR3 has 15 amino acids. Trimming took off 1 base at V and 3 bases at J, with 10 bases between the two ends. Germline V lookup: CDR1 SEHNR, CDR2 FQNEAQ (reference sequence). The CDR3 region has the DNA TGTGCCAGCAGCTTAGGGGGGGGCCCCAATCAGCCCCAGCATTTT. Amino acid sequence: CASSLGGGPNQPQHF.

The rearrangement joins TRBV6-5 to TRBJ2-7; TRBD1 aligns across 7 bases. The CDR3 covers 16 residues. J lost 3 bases, V lost 2 bases, and 10 bases had no gene match. Germline lookup yields CDR1 MNHEY and CDR2 SVGAGI. CDR3 in DNA: TGTGCCAGCAGTTACGCTCCCGGGACAGAAAACTACGAGCAGTACTTC. Its translation: CASSYAPGTENYEQYF.

This chain connects TRBV14 to TRBJ1-1; 7 nucleotides align to TRBD1. The V segment lost 0 bases and the J segment 10 bases; nucleotides outside the gene matches: 5. The CDR3 totals 13 residues. Germline V lookup: CDR1 SGHDN, CDR2 FVKESK. The CDR3 bases are TGTGCCAGCAGCCAAGAGAGGCAGGGGGGAGCTTTCTTT. Translation: CASSQERQGGAFF.

The chain uses TRBV6-5 and TRBJ2-7, with 12 bases lining up with TRBD1. Germline lookup yields CDR1 MNHEY and CDR2 SVGAGI. The CDR3 covers 13 residues. The V segment lost 6 bases and the J segment 11 bases; nucleotides outside the gene matches: 8. The CDR3 coding sequence is TGTGCCAGCAGGAACCGGGACAGGGGGCAGGAGTACTTC. Its translation: CASRNRDRGQEYF.

V usage is TRBV5-1 and J usage is TRBJ2-5; D perhaps matches TRBD2 (6 bases). Germline assignment: CDR1 SGHRS and CDR2 YFSETQ. The CDR3 covers 14 residues. Trimming removed 3 bases at V and 2 bases at J, with 11 bases between. The DNA for the CDR3 is TGCGCCAGCAGCTCGGGACTCCTTCAAGAGACCCAGTACTTC. It translates to CASSSGLLQETQYF.

A word on this clone: The sample contains more than one DNA sequence encoding this CDR3. The CDR3 is CASSLGTGNTGELFF. The CDR3 DNA reads TGCGCCAGCAGCTTGGGGACAGGGAACACCGGGGAGCTGTTTTTT. The chain has TRBV5-1 and TRBJ2-2; 7 nucleotides match TRBD1. The CDR3 runs 15 residues. Germline V gene data show CDR1 as SGHRS and CDR2 as YFSETQ. With 0 bases clipped from V and 1 base from J, the junction kept 0 bases outside the gene matches.

The chain uses TRBV2 and TRBJ2-2; 9 nucleotides align to TRBD1. The CDR3 has 16 amino acids. Germline trimming cut 6 bases from V and 5 bases from J; bases unmatched to any gene: 10. The germline gives CDR1 SNHLY, CDR2 FYNNEI. The chain's CDR3 is CASSPRDRVVTGELFF. The CDR3 DNA reads as TGTGCCAGCAGCCCCCGGGACAGGGTAGTGACCGGGGAGCTGTTTTTT.

This clone has a single count. The CDR3: CASSIDRGESYNEQFF. CDR3 sequence (DNA): TGTGCCAGTAGTATTGACCGCGGGGAGAGTTACAATGAGCAGTTCTTC. The chain recombines TRBV19 with TRBJ2-1; TRBD2 is a possible D gene (6 bases). V lost 3 bases and J lost 4, with 16 bases in between. CDR1 is LNHDA and CDR2 is SQIVND in the germline V gene (reference sequence). The CDR3 is made up of 16 amino acids.

The chain carries TRBV2 and TRBJ2-5; D not resolved. CDR3 size: 14 residues. Germline CDR1 is SNHLY and CDR2 is FYNNEI. The V end was cut by 2 bases, the J end by 4 bases, with 11 bases between. CDR3 nucleotides: TGTGCCAGCAGTGAAATAGAGGTGGGAGAGACCCAGTACTTC. Translation: CASSEIEVGETQYF. Full variable domain (rest looked up from reference TRBV2 and TRBJ2-5): EPEVTQTPSHQVTQMGQEVILRCVPISNHLYFYWYRQILGQKVEFLVSFYNNEISEKSEIFDDQFSVERPDGSNFTLKIRSTKLEDSAMYFCASSEIEVGETQYFGPGTRLLVL.

The V gene is TRBV27, the J gene TRBJ1-4; D perhaps matches TRBD1 (5 bases). The germline V and J ends were trimmed by 5 bases and 4 bases, with 17 bases remaining between them. The CDR3 loop spans 16 amino acids. Germline V gene data show CDR1 as MNHEY and CDR2 as SMNVEV (reference sequence). The CDR3 DNA reads TGTGCCAGCAGTATTACCCCAGGGAGGGTTAATGAAAAACTGTTTTTT. Protein sequence: CASSITPGRVNEKLFF.

The V and J genes are TRBV10-2 and TRBJ1-5, with D perhaps matching TRBD1 (5 bases). Germline lookup yields CDR1 WSHSY and CDR2 SAAADI. Trimming removed 8 bases at V and 7 bases at J, with 12 bases between. This CDR3 contains 12 residues. This CDR3 reads CASAGGEQPQHF. The CDR3 DNA follows: TGCGCCAGCGCCGGGGGGGAGCAGCCCCAGCATTTT.